This paragraph reports one TCR beta chain. This clonotype showed up many times. Its antigen is still unknown. No base quality information exists; no much larger clone differs at one position. This entry belongs to a study of human T cells and chemical hapten exposure (dated by TCRdb to about 2021). Turning to the overall study: For sensitization, 2% DPC in acetone was applied to a 2 cm by 2 cm area of upper inner arm skin. Libraries were combined into a pool for sequencing, and differences in TCR yield between samples came mainly from small differences in library volumes within the pool. Blood for TCR sequencing was provided by twenty-nine alopecia patients at one to four time points (pre-sensitization, 2, 6 and 24 weeks). Patch testing was done on the upper back using Finn chambers containing 0.01% DPC, and results were scored after 6 days according to International Contact Dermatitis Research Group standards. Blood samples were taken from patients before sensitization (week 0) and then at 2, 6 and about 24 weeks after DPC sensitization. This study followed changes in the peripheral blood TCR repertoire in vivo during primary and secondary sensitization of alopecia patients to the hapten diphenylcyclopropenone (DPC). Throughout the roughly 25-week study period, patients were also given weekly therapeutic DPC doses on the scalp. Alopecia areata with under or over 50% scalp involvement, alopecia totalis and alopecia universalis were represented in the patient cohort, which was mostly female. The investigation overall reported the following: Expanded TCRs formed significantly more large CDR3 similarity clusters than pre-sensitization or healthy control sets, consistent with antigen-driven responses. Patch test score correlated positively with the number of PT1 expanded TCRs, reaching significance at thresholds 8, 16 and 32 but not at 4. DPC sensitization did not change how many TCRs were above 1 in 1000 frequency, and no evidence was found of alterations in global repertoire structure. All patients had alopecia, a presumed autoimmune disease, so their immune response might differ from that of healthy individuals. Repeated subsampling changed both the strength of the expansion versus patch-test correlation and the threshold at which the correlation became significant.

After removal of 0 bases from V and 2 bases from J, the junction retains 5 bases not matched to a gene. Reading the germline V gene gives CDR1 SQVTM and CDR2 ANQGSEA. From cysteine to phenylalanine, the CDR3 is 15 amino acids long. The entry retains the CDR3 DNA only, 45 bases that are in frame from base 1. The sample's time point label, decoded: patch test 2, 6 weeks after DPC sensitization. What this sample's treatment or condition label stands for: therapeutic diphenylcyclopropenone sensitization with weekly scalp DPC. Blood at each patch-test visit was drawn before the patch test was applied. Eligible patients were aged 18 to 70, diagnosed with alopecia, deemed suitable for DPC therapy, and excluded if pregnant. Unfractionated whole blood was collected in Tempus Blood RNA tubes, and total RNA was extracted from that blood. The receptor library was made with RACE. This sample was sequenced with a NextSeq 500. Library preparation attached unique molecular identifiers to individual cDNA molecules for quantitative, reproducible TCR counting. Each blood RNA sample was used to sequence both TCR alpha and TCR beta chains. In the source study's methods: Samples had a median of approximately 96,000 TCRs, with a range from about 23,224 to 750,000. V, J and CDR3 annotation of the TCR reads was carried out using the Decombinator software suite. For the PS versus PT1 abundance plots, all samples were subsampled to the same number of TCRs (28,000). Expanded TCRs were defined as absent before sensitization and observed at least eight times at the 2-week time point. The raw public reads went through TCRdb reprocessing: fastp at Q25, MiXCR clone calling, in-frame beta chains kept. A single entry per CDR3 protein holds the most common genes and DNA from its merged rows. These V and J calls are TCRdb output, not the study's own analysis. The sample data list over 40,000 distinct CDR3 sequences, and 3.3% of these were observed just once. The ten largest clones capture 5.5% to 7.5% of the sample.

This TCR was recovered from a man aged 35 to 55 with alopecia areata. Some clones in this sample may be carry-over from other donors' samples. The chain is made from TRBV29-1 and TRBJ2-5, and TRBD2 matches 8 of the central bases. Source: whole blood, taken in connection with sensitization to the hapten diphenylcyclopropenone (DPC). The CDR3 protein: CSVEDPQREQETQYF. In nucleotides, the sequence is TGCAGCGTTGAAGATCCTCAGCGGGAGCAAGAGACCCAGTACTTC.